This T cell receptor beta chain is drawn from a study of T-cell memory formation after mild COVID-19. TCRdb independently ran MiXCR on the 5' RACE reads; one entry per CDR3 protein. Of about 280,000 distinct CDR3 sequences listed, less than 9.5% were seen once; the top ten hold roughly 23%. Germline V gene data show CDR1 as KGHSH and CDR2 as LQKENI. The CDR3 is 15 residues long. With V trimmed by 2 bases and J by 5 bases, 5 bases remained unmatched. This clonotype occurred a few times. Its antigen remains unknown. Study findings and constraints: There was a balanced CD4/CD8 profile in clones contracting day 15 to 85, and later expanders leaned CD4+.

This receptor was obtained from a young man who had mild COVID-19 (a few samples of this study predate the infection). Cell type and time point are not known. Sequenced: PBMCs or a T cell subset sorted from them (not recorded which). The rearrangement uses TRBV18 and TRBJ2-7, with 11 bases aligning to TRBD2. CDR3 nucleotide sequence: TGTGCCAGCTCACCATCTAGCGGGGGGTTTGACGAGCAGTACGTC. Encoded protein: CASSPSSGGFDEQYV.